Sequencing of this T cell receptor beta chain was carried out in a study of response to subunit inactivated influenza vaccine. CDR1 is LNHNV and CDR2 is YYDKDF in the germline V gene (reference sequence). Trimming removed 1 base from V and 10 bases from J; junction bases left unmatched: 6. The CDR3 has 14 residues. TCRdb redid the calling of the RT-PCR reads with MiXCR, one entry per CDR3 protein. The sample records around 850,000 distinct CDR3 sequences, less than 20% being singletons. The sample holds a few counts of this clonotype. The clonotype was recovered from a man aged 45-65 years who received an inactivated influenza vaccine. The chain employs TRBV15 and TRBJ2-1; TRBD1 agrees at 8 bases. Specimen: PBMCs from blood, collected 4 to 6 days after vaccination. CDR3 DNA: TGTGCCACCAGCAGAGTACAGGGGGAACGCGAGCAGTTCTTC. It specifies CATSRVQGEREQFF.